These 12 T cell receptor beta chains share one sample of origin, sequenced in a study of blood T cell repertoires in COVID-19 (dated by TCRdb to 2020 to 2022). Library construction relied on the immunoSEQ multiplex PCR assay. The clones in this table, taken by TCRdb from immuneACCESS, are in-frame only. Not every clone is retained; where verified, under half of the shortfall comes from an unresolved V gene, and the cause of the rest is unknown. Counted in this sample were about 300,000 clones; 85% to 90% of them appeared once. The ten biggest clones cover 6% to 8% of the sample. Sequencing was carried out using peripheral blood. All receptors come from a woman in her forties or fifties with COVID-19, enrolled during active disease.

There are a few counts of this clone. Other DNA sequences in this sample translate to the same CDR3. The CDR3 region is CASSIGSSYEQYF. CDR3 nucleotide sequence: TGTGCCAGTAGTATTGGTAGCTCCTACGAGCAGTACTTC. This chain uses TRBV19 with TRBJ2-7; D not resolved. The CDR3 covers 13 residues. The germline V gene encodes CDR1 LNHDA and CDR2 SQIVND (reference sequence). V shed 3 bases and J shed 0 bases, with 6 bases lying between them.

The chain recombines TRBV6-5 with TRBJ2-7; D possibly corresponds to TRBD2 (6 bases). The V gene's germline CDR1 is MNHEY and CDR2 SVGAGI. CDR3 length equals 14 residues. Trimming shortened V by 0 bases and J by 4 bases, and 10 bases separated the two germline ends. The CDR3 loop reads CASSYSASAYEQYF. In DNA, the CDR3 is TGTGCCAGCAGTTACTCGGCTAGCGCGTACGAGCAGTACTTC.

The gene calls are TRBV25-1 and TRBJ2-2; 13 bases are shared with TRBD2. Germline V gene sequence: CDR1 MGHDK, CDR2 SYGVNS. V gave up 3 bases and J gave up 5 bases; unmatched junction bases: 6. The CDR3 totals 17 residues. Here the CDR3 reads CASSDRLAGGGTGELFF. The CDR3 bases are TGTGCCAGCAGTGACCGACTAGCGGGAGGAGGGACCGGGGAGCTGTTTTTT.

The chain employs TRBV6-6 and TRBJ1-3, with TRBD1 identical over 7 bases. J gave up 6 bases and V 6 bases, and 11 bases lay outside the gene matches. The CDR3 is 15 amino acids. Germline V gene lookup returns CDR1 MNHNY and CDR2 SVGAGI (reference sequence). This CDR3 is CASRREGARENTIYF. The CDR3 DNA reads TGTGCCAGCAGGCGAGAGGGGGCGCGGGAAAACACCATATATTTT.

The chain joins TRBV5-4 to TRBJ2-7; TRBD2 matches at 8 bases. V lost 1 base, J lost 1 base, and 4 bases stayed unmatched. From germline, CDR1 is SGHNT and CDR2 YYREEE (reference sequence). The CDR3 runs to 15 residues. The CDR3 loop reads CASSLQAGESYEQYF. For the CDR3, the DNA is TGTGCCAGCAGCTTGCAAGCGGGGGAATCCTACGAGCAGTACTTC.

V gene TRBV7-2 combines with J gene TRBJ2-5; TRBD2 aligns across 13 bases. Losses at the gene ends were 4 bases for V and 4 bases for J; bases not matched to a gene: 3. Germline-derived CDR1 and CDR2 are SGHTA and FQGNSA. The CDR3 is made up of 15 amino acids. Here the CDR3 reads CASSSLAGGRETQYF. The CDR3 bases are TGTGCCAGCAGCTCACTAGCGGGAGGGCGAGAGACCCAGTACTTC.

CDR3 bases: TGCGCCAGCAGCCCGAGAGCCGGGACATCTCAAGAGACCCAGTACTTC. Its translation: CASSPRAGTSQETQYF. This chain links TRBV5-1 with TRBJ2-5, with a tentative D call TRBD1 (6 bases). V lost 4 bases and J 2 bases, leaving 18 bases between the germline ends. Germline lookup yields CDR1 SGHRS and CDR2 YFSETQ. The CDR3 sequence is 16 residues long.

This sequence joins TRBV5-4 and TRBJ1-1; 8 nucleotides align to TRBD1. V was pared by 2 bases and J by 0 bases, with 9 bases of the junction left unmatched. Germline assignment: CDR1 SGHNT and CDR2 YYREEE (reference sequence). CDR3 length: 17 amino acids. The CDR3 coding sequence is TGTGCCAGCAGCTTTAACAGGGGGGCGGGATTGAACACTGAAGCTTTCTTT. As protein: CASSFNRGAGLNTEAFF.

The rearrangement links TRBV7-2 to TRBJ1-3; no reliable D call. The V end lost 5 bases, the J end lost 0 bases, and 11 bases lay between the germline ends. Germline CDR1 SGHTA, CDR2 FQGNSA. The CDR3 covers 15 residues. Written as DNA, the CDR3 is TGTGCCAGCAGCCTTTACAGAAACTCTGGAAACACCATATATTTT. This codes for CASSLYRNSGNTIYF.

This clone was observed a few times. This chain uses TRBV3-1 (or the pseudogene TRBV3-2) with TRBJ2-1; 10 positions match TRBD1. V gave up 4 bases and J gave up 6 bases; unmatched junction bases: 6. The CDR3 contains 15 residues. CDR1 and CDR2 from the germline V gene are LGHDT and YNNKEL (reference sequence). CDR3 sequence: CASSLPGQGRNEQFF. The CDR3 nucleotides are TGTGCCAGCAGCCTACCGGGACAGGGGCGCAATGAGCAGTTCTTC.

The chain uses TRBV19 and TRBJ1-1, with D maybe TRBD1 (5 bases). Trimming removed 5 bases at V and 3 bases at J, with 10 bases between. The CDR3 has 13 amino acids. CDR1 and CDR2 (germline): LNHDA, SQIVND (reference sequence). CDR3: CASSGHLYTEAFF. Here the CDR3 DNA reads TGTGCCAGTAGTGGACACTTATACACTGAAGCTTTCTTT.

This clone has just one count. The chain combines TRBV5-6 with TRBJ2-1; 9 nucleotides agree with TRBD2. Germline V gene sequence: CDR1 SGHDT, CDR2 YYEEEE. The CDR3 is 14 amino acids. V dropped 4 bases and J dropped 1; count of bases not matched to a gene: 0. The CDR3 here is CASSLAGSYNEQFF. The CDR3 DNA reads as TGTGCCAGCAGCCTAGCGGGATCCTACAATGAGCAGTTCTTC.